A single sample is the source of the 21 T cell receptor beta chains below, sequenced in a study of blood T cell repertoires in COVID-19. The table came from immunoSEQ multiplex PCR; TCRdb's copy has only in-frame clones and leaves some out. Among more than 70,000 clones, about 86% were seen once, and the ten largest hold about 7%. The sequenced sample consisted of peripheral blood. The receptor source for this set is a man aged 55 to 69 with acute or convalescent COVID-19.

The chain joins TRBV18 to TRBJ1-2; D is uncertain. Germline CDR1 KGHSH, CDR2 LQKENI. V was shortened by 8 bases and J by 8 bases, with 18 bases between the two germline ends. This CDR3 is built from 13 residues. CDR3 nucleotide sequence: TGTGCCAGCGTTAACGTGGAGGTGGGCGGCTACACCTTC. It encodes CASVNVEVGGYTF.

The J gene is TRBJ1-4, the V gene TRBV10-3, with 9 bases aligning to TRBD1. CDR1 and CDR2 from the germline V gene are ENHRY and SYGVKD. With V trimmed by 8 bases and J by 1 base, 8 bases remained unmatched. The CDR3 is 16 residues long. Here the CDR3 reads CAIGPTGGLTNEKLFF. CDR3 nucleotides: TGTGCCATCGGTCCGACAGGGGGTTTAACTAATGAAAAACTGTTTTTT.

CDR3 DNA sequence: TGTGCCAGCAGCTCGGGGACAGGGGTACAAGAGACCCAGTACTTC. Protein product: CASSSGTGVQETQYF. The chain combines TRBV11-3 with TRBJ2-5; 10 nucleotides agree with TRBD1. Germline assignment: CDR1 SGHNT and CDR2 YENEEA. This CDR3 contains 15 residues. The trim removed 4 bases at V and 2 bases at J, leaving 4 bases unmatched.

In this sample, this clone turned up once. The CDR3 spells CASRVNPRDSNEKLFF. The CDR3 DNA is TGTGCCAGCAGGGTCAACCCCAGGGATTCTAATGAAAAACTGTTTTTT. V and J are TRBV2 and TRBJ1-4; tentative D call: TRBD1 (5 bases). Germline CDR1 and CDR2: SNHLY and FYNNEI. V dropped 6 bases and J dropped 3 bases, with 17 bases sitting between them. The length of the CDR3 is 16 residues.

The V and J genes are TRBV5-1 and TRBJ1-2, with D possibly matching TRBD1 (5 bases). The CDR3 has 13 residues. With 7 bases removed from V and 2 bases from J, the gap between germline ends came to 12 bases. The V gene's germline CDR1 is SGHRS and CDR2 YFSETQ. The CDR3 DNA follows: TGCGCCAGCGGTTCGACAGCGAACTATGGCTACACCTTC. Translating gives CASGSTANYGYTF.

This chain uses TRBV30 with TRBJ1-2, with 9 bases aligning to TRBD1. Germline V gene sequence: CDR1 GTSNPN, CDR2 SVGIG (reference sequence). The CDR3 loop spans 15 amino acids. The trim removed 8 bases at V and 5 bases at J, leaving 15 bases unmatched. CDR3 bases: TGTGCCCCGACCACGGGACAGGGTAGTTATTATGGCTACACCTTC. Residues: CAPTTGQGSYYGYTF.

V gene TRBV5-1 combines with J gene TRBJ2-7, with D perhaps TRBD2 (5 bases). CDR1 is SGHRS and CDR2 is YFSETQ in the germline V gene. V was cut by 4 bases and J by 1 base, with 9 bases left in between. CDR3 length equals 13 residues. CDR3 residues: CASSPSGSYEQYF. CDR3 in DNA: TGCGCCAGCAGCCCGAGCGGTTCCTACGAGCAGTACTTC.

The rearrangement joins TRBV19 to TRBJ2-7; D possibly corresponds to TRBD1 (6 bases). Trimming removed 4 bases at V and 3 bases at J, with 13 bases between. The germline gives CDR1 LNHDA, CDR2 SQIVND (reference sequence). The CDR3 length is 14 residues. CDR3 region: CASSRTGTNYEQYF. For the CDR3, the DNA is TGTGCCAGTAGTAGAACCGGGACAAACTACGAGCAGTACTTC.

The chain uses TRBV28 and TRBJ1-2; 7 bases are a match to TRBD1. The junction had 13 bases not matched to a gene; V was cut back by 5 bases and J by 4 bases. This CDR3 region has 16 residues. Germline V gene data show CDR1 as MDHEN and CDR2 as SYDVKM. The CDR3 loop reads CASSLELQGPGYGYTF. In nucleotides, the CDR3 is TGTGCCAGCAGTCTAGAACTACAGGGGCCGGGCTATGGCTACACCTTC.

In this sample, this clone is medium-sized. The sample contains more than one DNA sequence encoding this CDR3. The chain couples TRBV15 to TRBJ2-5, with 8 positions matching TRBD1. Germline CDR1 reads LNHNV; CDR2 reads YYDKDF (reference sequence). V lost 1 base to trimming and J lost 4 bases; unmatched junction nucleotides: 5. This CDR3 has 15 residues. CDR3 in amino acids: CATSRGQGAGETQYF. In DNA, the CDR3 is TGTGCCACCAGCAGAGGTCAGGGGGCTGGAGAGACCCAGTACTTC.

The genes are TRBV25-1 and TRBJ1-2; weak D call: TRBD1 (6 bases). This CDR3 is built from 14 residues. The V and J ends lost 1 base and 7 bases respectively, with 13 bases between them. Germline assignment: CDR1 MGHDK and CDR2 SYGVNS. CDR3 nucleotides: TGTGCCAGCAGTGAATCGCCGGGGGGCGGTGGCTACACCTTC. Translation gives CASSESPGGGGYTF.

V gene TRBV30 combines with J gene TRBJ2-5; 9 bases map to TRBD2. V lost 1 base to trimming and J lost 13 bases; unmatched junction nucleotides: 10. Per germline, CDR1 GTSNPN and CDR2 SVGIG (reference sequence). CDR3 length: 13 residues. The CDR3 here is CAWSGPGLAYPYF. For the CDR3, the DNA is TGTGCCTGGAGTGGGCCGGGACTAGCTTATCCGTACTTC.

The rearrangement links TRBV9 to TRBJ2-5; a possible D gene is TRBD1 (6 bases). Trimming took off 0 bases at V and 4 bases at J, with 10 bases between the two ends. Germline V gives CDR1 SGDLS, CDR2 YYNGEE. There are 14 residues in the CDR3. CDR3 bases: TGTGCCAGCAGCGTAGGTACAGGGAGAGAGACCCAGTACTTC. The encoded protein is CASSVGTGRETQYF.

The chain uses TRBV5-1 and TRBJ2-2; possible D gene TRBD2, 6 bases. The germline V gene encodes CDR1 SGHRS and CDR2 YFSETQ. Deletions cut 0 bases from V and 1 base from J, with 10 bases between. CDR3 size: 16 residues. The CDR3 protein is CASSLDAGLNTGELFF. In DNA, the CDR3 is TGCGCCAGCAGCTTGGATGCGGGGCTGAACACCGGGGAGCTGTTTTTT.

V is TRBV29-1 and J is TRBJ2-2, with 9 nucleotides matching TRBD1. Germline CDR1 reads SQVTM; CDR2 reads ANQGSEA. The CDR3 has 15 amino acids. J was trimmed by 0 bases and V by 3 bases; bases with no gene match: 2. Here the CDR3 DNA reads TGCAGCGTTGAGGGGGACAGGGCGAACACCGGGGAGCTGTTTTTT. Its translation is CSVEGDRANTGELFF.

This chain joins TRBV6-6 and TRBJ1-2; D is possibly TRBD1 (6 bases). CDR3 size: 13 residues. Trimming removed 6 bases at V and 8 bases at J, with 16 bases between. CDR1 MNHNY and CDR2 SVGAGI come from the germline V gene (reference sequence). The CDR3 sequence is CASSRTVLNGYTF. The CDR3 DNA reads TGTGCCAGCAGCAGGACAGTCTTGAACGGCTACACCTTC.

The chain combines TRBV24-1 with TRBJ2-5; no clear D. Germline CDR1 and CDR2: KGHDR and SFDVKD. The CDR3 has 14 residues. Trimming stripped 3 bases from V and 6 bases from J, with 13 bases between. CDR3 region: CATSDATDLKTQYF. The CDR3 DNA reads TGTGCCACCAGTGATGCTACAGACCTAAAGACCCAGTACTTC.

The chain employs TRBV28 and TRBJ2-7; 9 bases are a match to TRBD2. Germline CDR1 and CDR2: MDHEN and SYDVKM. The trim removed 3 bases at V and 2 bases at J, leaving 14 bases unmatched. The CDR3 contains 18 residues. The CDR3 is CASSFNPLAGEITYEQYF. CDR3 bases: TGTGCCAGCAGTTTTAACCCCTTAGCGGGAGAGATAACCTACGAGCAGTACTTC.

In DNA, the CDR3 is TGTGCCAGCAGCTTAGCCCGGAAAGGGGATGAGCAGTTCTTC. Its protein is CASSLARKGDEQFF. The chain joins TRBV11-2 to TRBJ2-1; D possibly corresponds to TRBD1 (5 bases). CDR3 length equals 14 residues. V lost 1 base and J 8 bases, leaving 12 bases between the germline ends. Germline V gene lookup returns CDR1 SGHAT and CDR2 FQNNGV.

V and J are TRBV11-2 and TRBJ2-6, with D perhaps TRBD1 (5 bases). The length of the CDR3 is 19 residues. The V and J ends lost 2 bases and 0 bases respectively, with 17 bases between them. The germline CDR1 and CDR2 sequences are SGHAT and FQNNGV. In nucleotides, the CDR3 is TGTGCCAGCAGCTTAAGAGGAACAGGTTCCTACTCTGGGGCCAACGTCCTGACTTTC. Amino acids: CASSLRGTGSYSGANVLTF.

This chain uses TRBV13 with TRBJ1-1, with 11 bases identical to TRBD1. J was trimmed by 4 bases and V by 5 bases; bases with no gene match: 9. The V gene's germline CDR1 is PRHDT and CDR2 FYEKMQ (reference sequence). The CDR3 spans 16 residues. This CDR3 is CASSNRTGGRGTEAFF. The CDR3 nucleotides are TGTGCCAGCAGCAACCGGACAGGGGGCAGGGGCACTGAAGCTTTCTTT. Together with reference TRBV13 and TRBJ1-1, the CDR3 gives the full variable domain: AAGVIQSPRHLIKEKRETATLKCYPIPRHDTVYWYQQGPGQDPQFLISFYEKMQSDKGSIPDRFSAQQFSDYHSELNMSSLELGDSALYFCASSNRTGGRGTEAFFGQGTRLTVV.